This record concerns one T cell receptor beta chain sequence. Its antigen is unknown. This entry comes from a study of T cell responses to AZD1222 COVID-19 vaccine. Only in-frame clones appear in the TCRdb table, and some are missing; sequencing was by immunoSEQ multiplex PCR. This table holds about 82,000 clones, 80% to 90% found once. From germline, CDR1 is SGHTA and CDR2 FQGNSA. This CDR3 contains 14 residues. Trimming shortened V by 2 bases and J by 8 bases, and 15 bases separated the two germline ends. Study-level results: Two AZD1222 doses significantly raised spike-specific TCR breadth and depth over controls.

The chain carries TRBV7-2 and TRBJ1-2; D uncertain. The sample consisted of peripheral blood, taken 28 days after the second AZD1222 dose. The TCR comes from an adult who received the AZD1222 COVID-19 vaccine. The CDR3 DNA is TGTGCCAGCAGCTTAAATCCCGAACTAAGGGGCTACACCTTC. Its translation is CASSLNPELRGYTF.